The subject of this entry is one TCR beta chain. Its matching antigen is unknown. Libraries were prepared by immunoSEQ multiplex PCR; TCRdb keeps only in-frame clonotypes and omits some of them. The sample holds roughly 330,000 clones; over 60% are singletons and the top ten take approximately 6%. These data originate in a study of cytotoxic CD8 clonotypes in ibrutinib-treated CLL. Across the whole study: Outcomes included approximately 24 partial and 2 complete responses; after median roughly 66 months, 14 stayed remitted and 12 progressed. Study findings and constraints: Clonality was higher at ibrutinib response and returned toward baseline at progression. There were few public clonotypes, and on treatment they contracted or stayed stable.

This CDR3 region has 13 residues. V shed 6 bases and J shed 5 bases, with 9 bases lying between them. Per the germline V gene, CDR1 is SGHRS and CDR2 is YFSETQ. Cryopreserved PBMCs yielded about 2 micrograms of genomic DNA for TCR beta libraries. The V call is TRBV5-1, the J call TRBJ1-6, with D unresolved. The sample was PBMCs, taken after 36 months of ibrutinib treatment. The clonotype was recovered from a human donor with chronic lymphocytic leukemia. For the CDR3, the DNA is TGCGCCAGCACTGAGACGGATAATTCACCCCTCCACTTT. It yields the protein CASTETDNSPLHF.